This TCR beta chain was sequenced during a study of Ad26.COV2.S vaccination and SARS-CoV-2 variants. Assay: immunoSEQ multiplex PCR; the TCRdb copy retains only in-frame clones and omits some. The sample records 300,000 to 350,000 clones, approximately 90% being singletons. Noted treatment: over 15 received Ad26.COV2.S at low or high dose, single or two shots; several received placebo; per-sample allocation not given. All samples were drawn on day 63, counting from the first vaccine or placebo injection. Source: peripheral blood, taken in a trial of Ad26.COV2.S vaccine versus placebo. The clonotype originates from a person between 18 and 59 years old who received the Ad26.COV2.S COVID-19 vaccine or a placebo.

The chain's CDR3 is CASSSAVSTDTQYF. CDR3 coding DNA: TGTGCCAGCAGCTCGGCGGTGAGCACAGATACGCAGTATTTT. The rearrangement uses TRBV5-8 and TRBJ2-3, with D unresolved. CDR1 and CDR2 (germline): SGHTS, YDEGEE. The CDR3 length is 14 residues. The V end was cut by 3 bases, the J end by 0 bases, with 8 bases between.